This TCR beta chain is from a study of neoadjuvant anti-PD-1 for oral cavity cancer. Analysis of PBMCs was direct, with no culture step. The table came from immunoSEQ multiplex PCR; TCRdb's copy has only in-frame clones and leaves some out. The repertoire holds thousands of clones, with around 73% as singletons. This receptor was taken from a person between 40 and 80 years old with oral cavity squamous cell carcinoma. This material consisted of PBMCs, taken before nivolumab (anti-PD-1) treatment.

The CDR3 loop is CASSDSDNNEQFF. The CDR3 nucleotides are TGTGCCAGCAGTGACTCGGACAACAATGAGCAGTTCTTC. This chain uses TRBV6-4 with TRBJ2-1; D is perhaps TRBD1 (5 bases). The CDR3 is 13 residues long. The V and J ends lost 0 bases and 5 bases respectively, with 5 bases between them. Germline-derived CDR1 and CDR2 are MRHNA and SNTAGT.